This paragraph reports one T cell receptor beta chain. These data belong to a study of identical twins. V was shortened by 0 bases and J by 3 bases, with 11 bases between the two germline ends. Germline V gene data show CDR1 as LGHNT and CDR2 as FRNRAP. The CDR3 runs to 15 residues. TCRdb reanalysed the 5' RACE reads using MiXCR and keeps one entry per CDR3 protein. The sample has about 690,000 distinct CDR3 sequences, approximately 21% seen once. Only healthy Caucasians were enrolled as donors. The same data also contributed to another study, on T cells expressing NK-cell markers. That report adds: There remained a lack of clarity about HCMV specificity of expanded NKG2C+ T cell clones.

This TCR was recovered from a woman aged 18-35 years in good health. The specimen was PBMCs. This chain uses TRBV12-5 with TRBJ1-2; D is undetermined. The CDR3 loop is CASGLVPPPYYGYTF. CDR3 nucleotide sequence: TGTGCTAGTGGTTTGGTACCCCCACCGTACTATGGCTACACCTTC.